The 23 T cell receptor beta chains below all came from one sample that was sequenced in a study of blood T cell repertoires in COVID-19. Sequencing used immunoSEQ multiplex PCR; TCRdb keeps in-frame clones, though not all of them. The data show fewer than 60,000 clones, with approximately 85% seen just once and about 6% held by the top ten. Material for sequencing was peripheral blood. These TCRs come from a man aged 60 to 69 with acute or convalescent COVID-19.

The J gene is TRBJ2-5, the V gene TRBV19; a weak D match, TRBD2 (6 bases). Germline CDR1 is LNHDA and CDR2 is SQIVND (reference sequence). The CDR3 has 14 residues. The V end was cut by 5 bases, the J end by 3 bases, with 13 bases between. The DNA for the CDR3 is TGTGCCAGTAGTGGGGGACTCAAGAAAGAGACCCAGTACTTC. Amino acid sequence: CASSGGLKKETQYF. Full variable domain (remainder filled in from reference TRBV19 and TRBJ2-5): DGGITQSPKYLFRKEGQNVTLSCEQNLNHDAMYWYRQDPGQGLRLIYYSQIVNDFQKGDIAEGYSVSREKKESFPLTVTSAQKNPTAFYLCASSGGLKKETQYFGPGTRLLVL.

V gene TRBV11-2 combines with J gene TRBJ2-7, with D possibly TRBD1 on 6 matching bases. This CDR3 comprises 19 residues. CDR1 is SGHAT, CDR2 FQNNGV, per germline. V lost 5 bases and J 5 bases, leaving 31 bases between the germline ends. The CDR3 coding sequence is TGTGCCAGCAGCCCAAACCTGGGCAGGGGTTCTGGGTGGCGTGACGAGCAGTACTTC. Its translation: CASSPNLGRGSGWRDEQYF.

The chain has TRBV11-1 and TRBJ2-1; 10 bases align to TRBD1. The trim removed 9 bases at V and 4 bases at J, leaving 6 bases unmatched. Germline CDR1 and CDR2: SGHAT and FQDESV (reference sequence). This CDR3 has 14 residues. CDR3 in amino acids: CASHRDRGYNEQFF. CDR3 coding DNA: TGTGCCAGTCACCGGGACAGGGGATACAATGAGCAGTTCTTC.

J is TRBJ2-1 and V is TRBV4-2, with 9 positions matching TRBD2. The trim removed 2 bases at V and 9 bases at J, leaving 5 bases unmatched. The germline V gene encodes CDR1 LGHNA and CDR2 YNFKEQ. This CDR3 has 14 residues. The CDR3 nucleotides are TGTGCCAGCAGCCAACCTAGCGGGGCGGTTGAGCAGTTCTTC. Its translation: CASSQPSGAVEQFF.

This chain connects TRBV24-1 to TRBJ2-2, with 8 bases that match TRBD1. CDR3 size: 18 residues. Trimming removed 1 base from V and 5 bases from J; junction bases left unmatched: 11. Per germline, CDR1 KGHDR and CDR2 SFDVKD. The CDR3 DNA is TGTGCCACCAGTGATTTTGGTCAGGGGGCTAGGGGGACCGGGGAGCTGTTTTTT. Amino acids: CATSDFGQGARGTGELFF.

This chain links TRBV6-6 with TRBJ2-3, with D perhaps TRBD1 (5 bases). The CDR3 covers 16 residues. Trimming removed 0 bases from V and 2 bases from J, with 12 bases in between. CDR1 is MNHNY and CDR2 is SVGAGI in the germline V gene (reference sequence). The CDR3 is CASSYSIPGITDTQYF. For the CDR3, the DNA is TGTGCCAGCAGTTACTCGATTCCAGGGATCACAGATACGCAGTATTTT.

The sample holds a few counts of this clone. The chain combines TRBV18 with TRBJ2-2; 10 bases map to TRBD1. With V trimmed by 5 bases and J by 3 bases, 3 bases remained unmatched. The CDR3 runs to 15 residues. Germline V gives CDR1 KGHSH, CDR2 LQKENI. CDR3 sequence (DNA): TGTGCCAGCTCATCTGGGACAGGGGACACCGGGGAGCTGTTTTTT. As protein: CASSSGTGDTGELFF.

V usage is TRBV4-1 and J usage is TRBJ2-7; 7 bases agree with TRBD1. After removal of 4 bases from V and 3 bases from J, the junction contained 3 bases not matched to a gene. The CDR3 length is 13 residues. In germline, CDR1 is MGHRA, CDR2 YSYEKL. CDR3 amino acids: CASSPRQGYEQYF. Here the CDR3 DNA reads TGCGCCAGCAGCCCGAGACAGGGCTACGAGCAGTACTTC.

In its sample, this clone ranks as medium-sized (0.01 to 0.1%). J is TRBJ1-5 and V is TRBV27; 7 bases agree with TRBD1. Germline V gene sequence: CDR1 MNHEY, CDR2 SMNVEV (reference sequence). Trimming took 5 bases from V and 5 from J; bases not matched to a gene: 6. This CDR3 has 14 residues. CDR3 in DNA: TGTGCCAGCAGTCCTCGGGACAGTTATCAGCCCCAGCATTTT. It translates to CASSPRDSYQPQHF.

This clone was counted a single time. CDR3 DNA sequence: TGTGCCAGCAGCCAAGAACTAGCGCCAGATACGCAGTATTTT. Amino acid sequence: CASSQELAPDTQYF. The gene calls are TRBV4-2 and TRBJ2-3, with TRBD2 matching over 7 bases. Trimming took 0 bases from V and 4 from J; bases not matched to a gene: 1. The length of the CDR3 is 14 residues. Germline values: CDR1 LGHNA, CDR2 YNFKEQ.

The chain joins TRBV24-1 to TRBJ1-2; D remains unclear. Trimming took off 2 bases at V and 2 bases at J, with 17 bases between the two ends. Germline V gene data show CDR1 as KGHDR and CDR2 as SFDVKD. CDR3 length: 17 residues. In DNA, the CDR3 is TGTGCCACCAGTGATTCAGCCACCCTAGGTGGGAACTATGGCTACACCTTC. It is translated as CATSDSATLGGNYGYTF.

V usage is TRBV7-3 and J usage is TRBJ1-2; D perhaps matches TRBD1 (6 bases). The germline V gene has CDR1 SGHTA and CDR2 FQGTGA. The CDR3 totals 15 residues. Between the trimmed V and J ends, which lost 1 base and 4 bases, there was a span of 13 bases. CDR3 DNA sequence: TGTGCCAGCAGCTTAAAAGGGGGAGTCCCCTATGGCTACACCTTC. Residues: CASSLKGGVPYGYTF.

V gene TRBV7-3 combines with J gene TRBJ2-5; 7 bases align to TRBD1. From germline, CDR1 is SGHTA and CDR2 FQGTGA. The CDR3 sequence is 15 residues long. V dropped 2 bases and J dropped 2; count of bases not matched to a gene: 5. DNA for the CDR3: TGTGCCAGCAGCTTACCAGAACAGGGGCAAGAGACCCAGTACTTC. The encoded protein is CASSLPEQGQETQYF.

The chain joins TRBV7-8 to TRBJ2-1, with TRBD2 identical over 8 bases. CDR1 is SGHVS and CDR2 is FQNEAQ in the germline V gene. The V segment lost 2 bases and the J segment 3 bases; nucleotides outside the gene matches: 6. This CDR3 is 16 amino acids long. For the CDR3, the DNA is TGTGCCAGCAGCTTATTTCCGGGACTAGACTACAATGAGCAGTTCTTC. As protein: CASSLFPGLDYNEQFF.

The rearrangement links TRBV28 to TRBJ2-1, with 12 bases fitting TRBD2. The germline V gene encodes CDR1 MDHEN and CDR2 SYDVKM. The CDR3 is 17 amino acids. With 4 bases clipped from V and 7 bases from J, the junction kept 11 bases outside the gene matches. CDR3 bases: TGTGCCAGCAGTTCTCGAAGACTAGCGGGAGCTTTGAATGAGCAGTTCTTC. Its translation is CASSSRRLAGALNEQFF.

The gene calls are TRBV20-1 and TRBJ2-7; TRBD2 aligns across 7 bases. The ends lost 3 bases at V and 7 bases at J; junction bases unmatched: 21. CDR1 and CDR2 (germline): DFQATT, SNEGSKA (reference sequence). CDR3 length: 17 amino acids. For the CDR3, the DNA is TGCAGTGCTAGTTCGAGGGCGGGAGCCCACGCGGGTGGTGAGCAGTACTTC. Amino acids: CSASSRAGAHAGGEQYF.

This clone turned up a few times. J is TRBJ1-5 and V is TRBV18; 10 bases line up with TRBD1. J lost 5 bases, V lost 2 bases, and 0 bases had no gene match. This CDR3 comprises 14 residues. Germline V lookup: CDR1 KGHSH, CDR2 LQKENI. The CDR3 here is CASSPGTGDQPQHF. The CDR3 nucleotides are TGTGCCAGCTCACCAGGGACAGGGGATCAGCCCCAGCATTTT.

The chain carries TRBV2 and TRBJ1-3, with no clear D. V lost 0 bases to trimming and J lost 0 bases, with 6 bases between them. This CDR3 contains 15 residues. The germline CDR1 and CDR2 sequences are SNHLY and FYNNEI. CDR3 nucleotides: TGTGCCAGCAGTGAAGCGCGGTTCTCTGGAAACACCATATATTTT. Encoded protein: CASSEARFSGNTIYF.

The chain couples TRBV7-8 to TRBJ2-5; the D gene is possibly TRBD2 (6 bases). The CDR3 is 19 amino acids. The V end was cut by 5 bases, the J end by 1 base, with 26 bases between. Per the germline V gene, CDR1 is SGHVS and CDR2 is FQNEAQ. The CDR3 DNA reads TGTGCCAGCAGCCCCCCCCCACCTTCGTTTCCGGGACTCCAAGAGACCCAGTACTTC. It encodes CASSPPPPSFPGLQETQYF.

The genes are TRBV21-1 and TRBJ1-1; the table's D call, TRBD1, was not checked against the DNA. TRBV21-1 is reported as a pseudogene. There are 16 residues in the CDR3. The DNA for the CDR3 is TGTGCCAGCAGCACTCGACCGGGACAGGGGAACACTGAAGCTTTCTTT. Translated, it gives CASSTRPGQGNTEAFF.

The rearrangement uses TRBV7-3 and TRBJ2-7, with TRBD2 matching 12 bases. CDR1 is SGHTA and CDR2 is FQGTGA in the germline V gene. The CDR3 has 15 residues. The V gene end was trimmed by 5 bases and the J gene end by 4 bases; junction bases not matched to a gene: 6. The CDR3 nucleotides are TGTGCCAGCAGCCCGACTAGCGGGAGCCTGTACGAGCAGTACTTC. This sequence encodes CASSPTSGSLYEQYF.

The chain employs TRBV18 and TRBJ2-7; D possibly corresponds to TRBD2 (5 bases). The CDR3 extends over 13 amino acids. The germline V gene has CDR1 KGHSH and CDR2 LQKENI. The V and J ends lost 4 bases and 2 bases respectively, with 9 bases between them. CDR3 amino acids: CASSRTATYEQYF. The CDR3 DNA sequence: TGTGCCAGCTCACGGACTGCTACCTACGAGCAGTACTTC.

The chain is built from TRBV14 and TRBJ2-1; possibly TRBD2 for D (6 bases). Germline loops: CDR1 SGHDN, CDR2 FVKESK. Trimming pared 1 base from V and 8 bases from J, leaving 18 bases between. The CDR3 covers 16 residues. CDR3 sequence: CASSQGWGLPGDEQFF. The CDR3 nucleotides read TGTGCCAGCAGCCAAGGTTGGGGACTCCCGGGCGATGAGCAGTTCTTC.